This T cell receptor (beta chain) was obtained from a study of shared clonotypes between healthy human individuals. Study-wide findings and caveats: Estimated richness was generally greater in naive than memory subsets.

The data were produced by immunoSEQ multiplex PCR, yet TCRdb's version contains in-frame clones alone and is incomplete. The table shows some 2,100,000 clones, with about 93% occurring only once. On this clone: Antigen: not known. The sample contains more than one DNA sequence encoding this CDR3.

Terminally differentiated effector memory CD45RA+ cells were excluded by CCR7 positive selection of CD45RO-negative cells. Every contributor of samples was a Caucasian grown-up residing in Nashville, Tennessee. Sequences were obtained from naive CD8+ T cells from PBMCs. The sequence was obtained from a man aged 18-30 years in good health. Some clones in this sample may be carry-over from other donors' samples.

DNA of the CDR3: TGTGCCAGCAGTTACTCGGGGAGGGGTGGAGAAAAACTGTTTTTT. Amino acid sequence: CASSYSGRGGEKLFF. The gene calls are TRBV6-5 and TRBJ1-4; D is possibly TRBD1 (5 bases). CDR3 size: 15 residues. CDR1 and CDR2 from the germline V gene are MNHEY and SVGAGI. The V gene lost 0 bases and the J gene lost 8 bases, with 13 bases spanning the gap.